This T cell receptor beta chain was recorded in a study of T cell responses to AZD1222 COVID-19 vaccine. Whole-study findings and limits: Clonal diversity may have been underestimated in mostly white British donors. A rise in Spike-specific TCR breadth and depth followed two AZD1222 doses. Nearly half of unique spike-specific TCRs reportedly avoided B.1.351 and B.1.1.7 mutated regions. Repertoire sampling happened only post peak T cell response.

The method was immunoSEQ multiplex PCR; TCRdb's version includes in-frame clones alone and lacks a portion of them. The sample lists 78,000 or so clones, roughly 88% occurring once. Remarks on this clone: The antigen remains undetermined.

The specimen comprised peripheral blood, sampled on day 0 of AZD1222 vaccination. The receptor's source is an adult in good health.

The CDR3 DNA sequence: TGTGCCAGCAGCTTGGGGGGGCTCAACAATGAGCAGTTCTTC. It translates to CASSLGGLNNEQFF. V and J are TRBV5-5 and TRBJ2-1; TRBD1 is a possible D gene (6 bases). Trimming removed 0 bases from V and 5 bases from J, with 9 bases in between. The CDR3 is 14 amino acids. Germline loops: CDR1 SGHKS, CDR2 YYEKEE (reference sequence).